This T cell receptor beta chain is from a study of post-analysis software for immune sequencing data (dated by TCRdb to the mid-2010s). Regarding the complete study: Recorded disease courses included relapsing-remitting, secondary progressive and progressive-relapsing multiple sclerosis, with some patients lacking subtype annotation. Patient repertoires were compared against 10 to 12 previously published healthy control repertoires from donors aged about 6 to 26 years. A subset of samples was prepared in parallel using single-end sample barcoding, then pooled and co-amplified after Illumina adapter ligation.

Trimmed from V: 4 bases; trimmed from J: 5 bases; junction bases lacking a gene match: 6. The CDR3 starts with the cysteine, ends with the phenylalanine, and has 14 residues. Just the 42-base CDR3 DNA is kept, in frame starting at base 1. CDR1 and CDR2, per the germline V gene, are SGHTA and FQGNSA. To demonstrate the VDJtools post-analysis software, TCR beta repertoires were profiled from the peripheral blood of about 14 young patients with multiple sclerosis. The multiple sclerosis patients were children and adolescents between 6 and 15 years of age. Comment on this clonotype: No antigen is known for it. No base-level quality is on record; no much larger clone is a single base apart.

Broader findings and caveats from the paper: Patients showed significantly higher frequencies than controls for a handful of TRBV segments, among them TRBV5-6, TRBV5-1 and TRBV20-1. Direct clustering with F measure revealed strong co-clustering of samples prepared in the same batch, which led to a batch-effect correction. The multiple sclerosis patient group was slightly younger than the control group. Compared with controls, multiple sclerosis patients had significantly lower normalized Chao1 diversity, a finding suggesting substantial peripheral T-cell clonal expansion.

Library preparation was by PCR. Sequencing was performed on an Illumina HiSeq 2500. To reduce PCR and sequencing biases, unique molecular identifiers were built into the TCR beta cDNA libraries. Every 1 to 10 million input T cells yielded approximately 500,000 cDNA molecules, meaning each molecule approximated one T cell. The same protocol used for the earlier healthy control dataset was applied to prepare and sequence the patient libraries. Samples belonging to the same batch were prepared together, multiplexed and sequenced on a shared HiSeq lane. In the source study's methods: MIGEC handled the raw barcoded reads, throwing out single-read molecular identifier groups before consensus assembly and CDR3 extraction. Clonotype tables were post-analysed with VDJtools, and diversity was normalized by down-sampling all datasets to the smallest sample size. To correct batch-related cross-sample contamination, repertoire overlap clustering matched CDR3 amino acid sequences but not nucleotide sequences. The public sequencing data were trimmed at Q25 with fastp and processed into clonotypes with MiXCR by TCRdb, which kept only in-frame beta chains. Every entry covers one CDR3 protein and lists the most common genes and DNA from its rows. TCRdb's processing, not the study's, gives the V and J calls here. The sample has approximately 630,000 distinct CDR3 sequences on record, 59% of them singletons. The biggest ten clones account for around 11% of the sample.

The sequencing sample was made of blood. Rearrangement joined TRBV7-2 to TRBJ2-5; 8 bases in between match TRBD1. This receptor was obtained from a girl aged 2-10 years with multiple sclerosis. The CDR3 is CASSSWTGMETQYF. The DNA is as follows: TGTGCCAGCAGCTCATGGACAGGGATGGAGACCCAGTACTTC.